This entry describes one TCR beta chain. No antigen is known for it. CDR3 length: 15 residues. CDR1 is SNHLY, CDR2 FYNNEI, per germline. This entry belongs to a study of monozygotic twins with inflammatory bowel disease. Study outcomes and limitations: Data gave no support to a single strong signal or clonotype associated with IBD. Limited statistical power may explain no repertoire similarity difference between concordant and discordant twins. IBD patients displayed reduced TCRbeta diversity (inverse Simpson) when set against healthy co-twins.

Each UMI harboured a 6-nucleotide sample barcode and was appended via template switching. From its re-call of the 5' RACE reads, TCRdb lists each CDR3 protein once, without DNA. The sample table sets out about 450,000 distinct CDR3 sequences. The specimen was blood. The chain recombines TRBV2 with TRBJ1-5; the TRBD1 assignment by TCRdb is unverifiable without DNA. The receptor was isolated from a human donor with ulcerative colitis or Crohn's disease, or a healthy co-twin of an affected twin (not recorded which). CDR3: CASSLTTGVNQPQHF.